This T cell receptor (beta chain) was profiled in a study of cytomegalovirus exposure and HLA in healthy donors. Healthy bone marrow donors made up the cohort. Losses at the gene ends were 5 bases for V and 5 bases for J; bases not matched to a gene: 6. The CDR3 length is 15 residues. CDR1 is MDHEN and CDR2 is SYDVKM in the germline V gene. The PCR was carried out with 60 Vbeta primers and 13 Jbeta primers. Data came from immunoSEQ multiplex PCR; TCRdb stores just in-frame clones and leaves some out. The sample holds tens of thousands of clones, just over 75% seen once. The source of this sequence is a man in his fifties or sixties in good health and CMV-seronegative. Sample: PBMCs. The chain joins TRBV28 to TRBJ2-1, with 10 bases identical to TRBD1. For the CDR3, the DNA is TGTGCCAGCAGTCCGGGACAGGGGCCTGACAATGAGCAGTTCTTC. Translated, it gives CASSPGQGPDNEQFF.